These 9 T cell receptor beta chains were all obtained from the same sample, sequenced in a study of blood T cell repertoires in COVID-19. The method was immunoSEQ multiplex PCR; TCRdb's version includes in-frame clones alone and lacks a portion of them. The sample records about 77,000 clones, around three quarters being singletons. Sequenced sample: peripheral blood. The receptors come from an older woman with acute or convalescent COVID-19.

CDR3 DNA: TGTGCCAGCAGCTTAGCCCTTAGCTCGGCTAATGAAAAACTGTTTTTT. Its protein product is CASSLALSSANEKLFF. This chain uses TRBV7-9 with TRBJ1-4, with D hard to call. Germline loops: CDR1 SEHNR, CDR2 FQNEAQ (reference sequence). The CDR3 is 16 residues long. Trimming stripped 0 bases from V and 3 bases from J, with 11 bases between.

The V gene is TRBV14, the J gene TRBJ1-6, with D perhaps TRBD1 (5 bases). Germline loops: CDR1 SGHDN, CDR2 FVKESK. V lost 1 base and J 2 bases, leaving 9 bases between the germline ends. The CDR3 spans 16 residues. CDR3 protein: CASSQAGVPYNSPLHF. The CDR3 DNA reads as TGTGCCAGCAGCCAAGCGGGGGTTCCCTATAATTCACCCCTCCACTTT.

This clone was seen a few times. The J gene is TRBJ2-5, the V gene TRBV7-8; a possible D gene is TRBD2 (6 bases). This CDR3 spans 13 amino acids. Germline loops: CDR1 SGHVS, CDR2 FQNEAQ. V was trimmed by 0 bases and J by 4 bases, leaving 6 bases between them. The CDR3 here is CASSLAGGETQYF. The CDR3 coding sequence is TGTGCCAGCAGCTTAGCGGGGGGAGAGACCCAGTACTTC. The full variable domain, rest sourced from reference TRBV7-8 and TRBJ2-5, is GAGVSQSPRYKVAKRGQDVALRCDPISGHVSLFWYQQALGQGPEFLTYFQNEAQLDKSGLPSDRFFAERPEGSVSTLKIQRTQQEDSAVYLCASSLAGGETQYFGPGTRLLVL.

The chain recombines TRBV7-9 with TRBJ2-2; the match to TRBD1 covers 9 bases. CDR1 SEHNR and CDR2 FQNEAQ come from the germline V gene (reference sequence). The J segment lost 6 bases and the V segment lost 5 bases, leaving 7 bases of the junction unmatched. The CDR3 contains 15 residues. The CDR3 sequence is CASSRGQGKAGELFF. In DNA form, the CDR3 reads TGTGCCAGCAGCCGCGGACAGGGGAAGGCCGGGGAGCTGTTTTTT.

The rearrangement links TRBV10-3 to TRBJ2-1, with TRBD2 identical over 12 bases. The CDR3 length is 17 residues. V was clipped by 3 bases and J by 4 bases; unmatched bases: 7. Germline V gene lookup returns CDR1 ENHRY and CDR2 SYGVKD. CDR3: CAISELAGGLNYNEQFF. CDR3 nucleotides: TGTGCCATCAGTGAACTAGCGGGGGGCTTAAATTACAATGAGCAGTTCTTC.

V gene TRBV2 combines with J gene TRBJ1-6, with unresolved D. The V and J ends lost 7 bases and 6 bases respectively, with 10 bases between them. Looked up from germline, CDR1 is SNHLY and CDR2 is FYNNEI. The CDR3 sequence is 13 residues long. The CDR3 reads CASIAAVNSPLHF. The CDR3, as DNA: TGTGCCAGCATTGCGGCCGTTAATTCACCCCTCCACTTT.

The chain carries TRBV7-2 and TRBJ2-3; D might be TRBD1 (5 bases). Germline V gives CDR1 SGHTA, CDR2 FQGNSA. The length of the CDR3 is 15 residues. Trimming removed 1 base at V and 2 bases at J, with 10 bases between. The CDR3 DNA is TGTGCCAGCAGCTTAGAGCGACAGAACACAGATACGCAGTATTTT. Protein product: CASSLERQNTDTQYF.

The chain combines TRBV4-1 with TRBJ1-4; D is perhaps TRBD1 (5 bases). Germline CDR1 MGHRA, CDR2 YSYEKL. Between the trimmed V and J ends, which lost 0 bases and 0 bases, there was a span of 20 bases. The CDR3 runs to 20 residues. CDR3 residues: CASSQDQGQVVGATNEKLFF. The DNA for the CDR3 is TGCGCCAGCAGCCAAGATCAAGGACAAGTGGTGGGTGCAACTAATGAAAAACTGTTTTTT.

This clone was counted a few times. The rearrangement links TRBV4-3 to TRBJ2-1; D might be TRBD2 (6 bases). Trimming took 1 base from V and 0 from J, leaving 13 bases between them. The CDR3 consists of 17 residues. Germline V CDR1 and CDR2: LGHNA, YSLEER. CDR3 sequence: CASSQVGGAGSYNEQFF. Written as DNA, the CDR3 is TGCGCCAGCAGCCAAGTTGGCGGGGCCGGCTCCTACAATGAGCAGTTCTTC.